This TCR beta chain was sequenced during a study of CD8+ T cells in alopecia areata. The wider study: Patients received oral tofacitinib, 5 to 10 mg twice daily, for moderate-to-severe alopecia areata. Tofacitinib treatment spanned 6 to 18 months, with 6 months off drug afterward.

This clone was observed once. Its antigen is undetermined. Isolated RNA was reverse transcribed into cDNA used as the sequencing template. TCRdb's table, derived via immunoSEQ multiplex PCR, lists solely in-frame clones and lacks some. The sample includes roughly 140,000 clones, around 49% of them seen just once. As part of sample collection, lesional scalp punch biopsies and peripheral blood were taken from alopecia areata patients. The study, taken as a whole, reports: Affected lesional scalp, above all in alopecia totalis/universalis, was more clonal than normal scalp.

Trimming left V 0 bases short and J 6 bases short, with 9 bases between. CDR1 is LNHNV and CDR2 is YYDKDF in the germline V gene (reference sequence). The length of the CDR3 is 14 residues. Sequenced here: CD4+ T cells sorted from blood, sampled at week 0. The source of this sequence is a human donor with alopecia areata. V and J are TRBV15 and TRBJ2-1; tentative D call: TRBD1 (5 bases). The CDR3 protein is CATSRDGQGNEQFF. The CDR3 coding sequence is TGTGCCACCAGCAGAGATGGGCAGGGCAATGAGCAGTTCTTC.